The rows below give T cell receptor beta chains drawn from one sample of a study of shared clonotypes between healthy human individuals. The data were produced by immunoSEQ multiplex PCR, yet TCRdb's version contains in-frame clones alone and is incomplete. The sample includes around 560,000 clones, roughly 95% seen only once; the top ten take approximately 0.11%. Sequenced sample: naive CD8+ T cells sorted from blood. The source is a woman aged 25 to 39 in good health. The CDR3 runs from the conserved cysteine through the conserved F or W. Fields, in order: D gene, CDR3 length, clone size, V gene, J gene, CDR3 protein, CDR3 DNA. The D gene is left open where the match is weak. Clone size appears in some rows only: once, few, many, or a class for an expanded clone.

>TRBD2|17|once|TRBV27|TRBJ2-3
CASTSGASGGRTDTQYF
TGTGCCAGCACCTCAGGGGCTAGCGGGGGGCGGACAGATACGCAGTATTTT
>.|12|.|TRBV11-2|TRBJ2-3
CASSFLTDTQYF
TGTGCCAGCAGCTTTTTAACAGATACGCAGTATTTT
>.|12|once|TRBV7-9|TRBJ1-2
CASSWDNYGYTF
TGTGCCAGCAGCTGGGATAACTATGGCTACACCTTC
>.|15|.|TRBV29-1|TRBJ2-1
CSVDRDSPGGREQFF
TGCAGCGTTGATAGGGACAGTCCGGGCGGGAGGGAGCAGTTCTTC
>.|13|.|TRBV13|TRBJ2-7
CASSLGQSYEQYF
TGTGCCAGCAGCTTAGGGCAGTCCTACGAGCAGTACTTC
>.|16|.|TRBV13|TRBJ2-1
CASSYSDFLKYNEQFF
TGTGCCAGCAGCTACTCCGACTTTCTGAAGTACAATGAGCAGTTCTTC
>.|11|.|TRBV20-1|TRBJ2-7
CSVPDSYEQYF
TGCAGCGTCCCTGACAGTTACGAGCAGTACTTC
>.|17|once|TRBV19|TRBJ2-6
CAGGPGTVDSGANVLTF
TGTGCCGGGGGGCCCGGGACAGTTGACTCTGGGGCCAACGTCCTGACTTTC
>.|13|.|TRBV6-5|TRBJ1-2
CASSLDSIYGYTF
TGTGCCAGCAGCCTTGACAGCATCTATGGCTACACCTTC
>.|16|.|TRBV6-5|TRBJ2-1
CASSYQGRRGNNEQFF
TGTGCCAGCAGTTACCAGGGCAGGCGAGGTAACAATGAGCAGTTCTTC
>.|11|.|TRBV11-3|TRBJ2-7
CASSLVVEQYF
TGTGCCAGCAGCTTAGTGGTCGAGCAGTACTTC
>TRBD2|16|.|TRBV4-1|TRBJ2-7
CASSQVTGLAGAEQYF
TGCGCCAGCAGCCAAGTTACGGGACTAGCGGGAGCCGAGCAGTACTTC
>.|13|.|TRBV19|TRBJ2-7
CASSAFVGDEQYF
TGTGCCAGTAGTGCCTTCGTTGGGGACGAGCAGTACTTC
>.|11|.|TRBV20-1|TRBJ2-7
CSARGGYEQYF
TGCAGTGCTAGAGGCGGATACGAGCAGTACTTC
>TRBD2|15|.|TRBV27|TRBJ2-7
CASSPGLASSYEQYF
TGTGCCAGCAGTCCGGGACTAGCGAGCTCCTACGAGCAGTACTTC
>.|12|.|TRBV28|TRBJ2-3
CASSSDVDTQYF
TGTGCCAGCAGTTCGGACGTAGATACGCAGTATTTT
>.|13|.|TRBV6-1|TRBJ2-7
CASSEPVSYEQYF
TGTGCCAGCAGTGAACCGGTCTCCTACGAGCAGTACTTC
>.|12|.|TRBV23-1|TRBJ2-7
CASSQWSYEQYF
TGCGCCAGCAGTCAATGGTCCTACGAGCAGTACTTC
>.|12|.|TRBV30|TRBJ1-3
CAWGITGNTIYF
TGTGCCTGGGGAATAACTGGAAACACCATATATTTT
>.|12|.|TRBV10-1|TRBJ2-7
CASSEGPYEQYF
TGCGCCAGCAGTGAGGGACCCTACGAGCAGTACTTC
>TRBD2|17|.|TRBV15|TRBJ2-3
CATSRDSLAGVGDTQYF
TGTGCCACCAGCAGAGATTCCCTAGCGGGAGTAGGTGATACGCAGTATTTT
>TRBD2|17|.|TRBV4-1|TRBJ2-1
CASSQEAGLAGLNEQFF
TGCGCCAGCAGCCAAGAGGCGGGACTAGCGGGGCTCAATGAGCAGTTCTTC
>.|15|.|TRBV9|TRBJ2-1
CASSVGATSYNEQFF
TGTGCCAGCAGCGTAGGCGCTACCTCCTACAATGAGCAGTTCTTC
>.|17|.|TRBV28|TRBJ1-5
CASSPGTGALRNQPQHF
TGTGCCAGCAGTCCAGGAACCGGGGCCCTCCGCAATCAGCCCCAGCATTTT
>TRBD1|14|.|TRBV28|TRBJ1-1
CASSTTDRGDVAFF
TGTGCCAGCAGTACCACGGACAGGGGGGATGTCGCTTTCTTT
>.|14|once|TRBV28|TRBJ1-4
CASSLRVENEKLFF
TGTGCCAGCAGTTTAAGGGTGGAGAATGAAAAACTGTTTTTT
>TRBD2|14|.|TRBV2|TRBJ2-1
CASGGGRSYNEQFF
TGTGCCAGCGGGGGCGGGAGGTCGTACAATGAGCAGTTCTTC
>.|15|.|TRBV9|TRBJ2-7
CASSLGSGSSYEQYF
TGTGCCAGCAGCCTTGGTAGCGGTAGCTCCTACGAGCAGTACTTC
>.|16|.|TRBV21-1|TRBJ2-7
CASSPPGLAGRYEQYF
TGTGCCAGCAGCCCCCCGGGACTAGCGGGACGCTACGAGCAGTACTTC
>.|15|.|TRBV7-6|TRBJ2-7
CASAIAGLTPYEQYF
TGTGCCAGCGCCATTGCGGGACTTACTCCCTACGAGCAGTACTTC
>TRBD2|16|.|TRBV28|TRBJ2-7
CASSKTSGRFAYEQYF
TGTGCCAGCAGTAAGACTAGCGGGAGGTTCGCCTACGAGCAGTACTTC
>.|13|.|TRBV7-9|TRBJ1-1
CASSVARSGEAFF
TGTGCCAGCAGCGTAGCTCGTTCCGGTGAAGCTTTCTTT
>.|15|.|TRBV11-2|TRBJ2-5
CASSLDRDELETQYF
TGTGCCAGCAGCTTAGATCGGGACGAATTAGAGACCCAGTACTTC
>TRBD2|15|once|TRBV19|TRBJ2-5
CASSSTGGTGETQYF
TGTGCCAGTAGTAGTACGGGAGGGACGGGAGAGACCCAGTACTTC
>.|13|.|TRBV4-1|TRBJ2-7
CASSQVETLEQYF
TGCGCCAGCAGCCAAGTAGAAACTCTCGAGCAGTACTTC
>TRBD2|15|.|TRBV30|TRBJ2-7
CAWSVSGTDPYEQYF
TGTGCCTGGAGTGTAAGCGGGACGGACCCCTACGAGCAGTACTTC
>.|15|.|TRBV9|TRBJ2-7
CASSVAIGETYEQYF
TGTGCCAGCAGCGTAGCTATCGGGGAAACCTACGAGCAGTACTTC
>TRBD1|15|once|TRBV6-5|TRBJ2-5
CASSYSTGPLETQYF
TGTGCCAGCAGTTACTCGACAGGGCCTCTAGAGACCCAGTACTTC
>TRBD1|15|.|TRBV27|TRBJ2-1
CASSVGQGLYNEQFF
TGTGCCAGCAGTGTGGGACAGGGCTTGTACAATGAGCAGTTCTTC
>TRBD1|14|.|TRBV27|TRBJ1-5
CASSRTGGSQPQHF
TGTGCCAGCAGTCGGACAGGGGGAAGTCAGCCCCAGCATTTT
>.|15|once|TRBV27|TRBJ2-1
CASSLGSESYDEQFF
TGTGCCAGCAGTTTAGGATCCGAGAGCTACGATGAGCAGTTCTTC
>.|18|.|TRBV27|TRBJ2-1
CASSLYSVPLSSYNEQFF
TGTGCCAGCAGTTTATATTCGGTCCCCCTAAGCTCCTACAATGAGCAGTTCTTC
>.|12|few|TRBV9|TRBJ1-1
CASSGQNTEAFF
TGTGCCAGCAGTGGACAGAACACTGAAGCTTTCTTT
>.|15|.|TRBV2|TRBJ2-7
CASSEWTGSSYEQYF
TGTGCCAGCAGTGAATGGACTGGTAGCTCCTACGAGCAGTACTTC
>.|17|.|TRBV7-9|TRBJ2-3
CASSLTRGEGNTDTQYF
TGTGCCAGCAGCTTAACCCGGGGCGAGGGGAACACAGATACGCAGTATTTT
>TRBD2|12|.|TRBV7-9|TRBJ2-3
CASSVAGDTQYF
TGTGCCAGCAGCGTAGCGGGAGATACGCAGTATTTT
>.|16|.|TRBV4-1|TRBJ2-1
CASSQDGGLSYNEQFF
TGCGCCAGCAGCCAAGATGGGGGCCTCTCCTACAATGAGCAGTTCTTC
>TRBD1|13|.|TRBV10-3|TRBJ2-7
CAISDPTGGEQYF
TGTGCCATCAGTGACCCTACAGGGGGAGAGCAGTACTTC
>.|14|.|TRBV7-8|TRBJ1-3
CASSPPASGNTIYF
TGTGCCAGCAGCCCGCCAGCCTCTGGAAACACCATATATTTT
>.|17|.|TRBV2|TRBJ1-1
CASSTRAVPGRNTEAFF
TGTGCCAGCAGTACCCGCGCCGTACCAGGGAGGAACACTGAAGCTTTCTTT
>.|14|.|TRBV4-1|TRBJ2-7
CASSQIGGAHEQYF
TGCGCCAGCAGCCAAATCGGGGGTGCCCACGAGCAGTACTTC
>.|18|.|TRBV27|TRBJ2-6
CASSDNGGGRSGANVLTF
TGTGCCAGCAGTGACAACGGAGGGGGCCGGTCCGGGGCCAACGTCCTGACTTTC
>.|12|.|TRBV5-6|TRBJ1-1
CASGWGPSEAFF
TGTGCCAGCGGTTGGGGACCCTCTGAAGCTTTCTTT
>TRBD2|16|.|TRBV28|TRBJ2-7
CASSFPAGREHYEQYF
TGTGCCAGCAGTTTCCCGGCCGGGAGGGAACACTACGAGCAGTACTTC
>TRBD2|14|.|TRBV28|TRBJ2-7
CASSFSGWLGEQYF
TGTGCCAGCAGTTTTAGCGGGTGGTTGGGCGAGCAGTACTTC
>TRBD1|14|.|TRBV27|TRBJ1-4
CASSIRQGGEKLFF
TGTGCCAGCAGTATAAGACAGGGGGGTGAAAAACTGTTTTTT
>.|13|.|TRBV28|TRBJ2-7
CASSLDRTYEQYF
TGTGCCAGCAGCCTGGACAGAACCTACGAGCAGTACTTC
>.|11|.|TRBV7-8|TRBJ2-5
CASTYQETQYF
TGTGCCAGTACCTATCAAGAGACCCAGTACTTC
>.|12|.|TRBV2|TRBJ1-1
CASSIQNTEAFF
TGTGCCAGCTCTATACAGAACACTGAAGCTTTCTTT